This TCR beta chain derives from a study of Ad26.COV2.S vaccination and SARS-CoV-2 variants. As for the study in general: COV1001, an Ad26.COV2.S trial, supplied this vaccine-arm donor. Ad26.COV2.S was injected intramuscularly once or twice, 56 days apart.

As for treatment: 15 to 20 received Ad26.COV2.S at low or high dose, single or two shots; about five received placebo; per-sample allocation not given. At day 63 after the first vaccine or placebo injection, samples were drawn. In Boston, the donor was an adult between 18-55 years of age. Measured with immunoSEQ multiplex PCR; TCRdb has only the in-frame clones, and not every one. The data show about 250,000 clones, approximately 88% seen once. Germline lookup yields CDR1 LGHNA and CDR2 YSLEER. The ends were cut back, 0 bases at V and 3 bases at J, with 19 bases in the middle. CDR3 length equals 18 residues.

This TCR came from a person aged 18-65 years who received the Ad26.COV2.S COVID-19 vaccine or a placebo. The sequencing used peripheral blood, collected in a trial of Ad26.COV2.S vaccine versus placebo. The rearrangement uses TRBV4-3 and TRBJ2-3; tentative D call: TRBD2 (7 bases). CDR3 DNA sequence: TGCGCCAGCAGCCAAGATGGAATGGGGGGGCCGCGGACAGATACGCAGTATTTT. This sequence encodes CASSQDGMGGPRTDTQYF.